The clone carrying this T cell receptor beta chain is labeled medium-sized based on frequency. Antigen unknown. Multiplex touch-down PCR amplified TRB using TRB-A and TRB-B pools in one tube. Using the multiplex PCR reads, TCRdb records one entry per CDR3 protein without DNA. Here the sample table reports roughly 8,300 distinct CDR3 sequences. Looked up from germline, CDR1 is MNHEY and CDR2 is SVGAGI. The CDR3 covers 15 residues. The source of the sample is a study of T cell clusters in autoimmune cytopenias. Study-level information: TRB sequencing had a median about 50,000 reads and about 2,500 distinct clonotypes per sample. General study points: Clustering suggested that physiological T cell clusters were missing in primary autoimmune cytopenia patients. TRB repertoire shifts in secondary cytopenia and chronic lymphocytic leukemia mostly reflected lymphoma, not autoimmunity. Active autoimmune hepatitis patients had roughly 2.7-fold fewer exclusive TRB clusters than healthy donors.

About 37,500 genome equivalents of blood DNA were amplified for TRB. The sequence was obtained from a human donor with an autoimmune cytopenia or autoimmune hepatitis (not recorded which). The source material was peripheral blood. The chain couples TRBV6-5 to TRBJ2-7; without DNA, the TCRdb call of TRBD2 cannot be checked. The CDR3 reads CASSYSRREGAEQYF.